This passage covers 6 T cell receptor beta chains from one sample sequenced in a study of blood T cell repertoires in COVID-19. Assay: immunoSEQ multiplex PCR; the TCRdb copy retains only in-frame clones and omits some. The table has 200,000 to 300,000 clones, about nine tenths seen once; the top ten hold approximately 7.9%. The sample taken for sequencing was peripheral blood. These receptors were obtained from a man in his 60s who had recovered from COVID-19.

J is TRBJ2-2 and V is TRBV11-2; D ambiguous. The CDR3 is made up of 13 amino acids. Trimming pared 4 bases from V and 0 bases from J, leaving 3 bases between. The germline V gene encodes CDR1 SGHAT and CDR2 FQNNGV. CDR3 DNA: TGTGCCAGCAGCTCCTCGAACACCGGGGAGCTGTTTTTT. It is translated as CASSSSNTGELFF.

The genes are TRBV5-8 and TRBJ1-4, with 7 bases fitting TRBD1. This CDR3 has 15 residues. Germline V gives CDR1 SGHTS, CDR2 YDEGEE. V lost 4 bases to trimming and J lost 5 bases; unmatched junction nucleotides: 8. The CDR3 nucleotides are TGTGCCAGCAGCGGAAGACAGGGCTTGAATGAAAAACTGTTTTTT. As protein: CASSGRQGLNEKLFF. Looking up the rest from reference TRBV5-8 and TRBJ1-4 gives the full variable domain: EAGVTQSPTHLIKTRGQQATLRCSPISGHTSVYWYQQALGLGLQFLLWYDEGEERNRGNFPPRFSGRQFPNYSSELNVNALELEDSALYLCASSGRQGLNEKLFFGSGTQLSVL.

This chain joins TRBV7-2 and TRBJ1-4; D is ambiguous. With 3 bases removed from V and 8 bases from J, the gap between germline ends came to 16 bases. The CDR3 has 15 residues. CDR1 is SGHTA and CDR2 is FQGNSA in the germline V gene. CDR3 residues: CASSLNVAGTEKLFF. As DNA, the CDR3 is TGTGCCAGCAGCTTGAACGTTGCGGGTACAGAAAAACTGTTTTTT.

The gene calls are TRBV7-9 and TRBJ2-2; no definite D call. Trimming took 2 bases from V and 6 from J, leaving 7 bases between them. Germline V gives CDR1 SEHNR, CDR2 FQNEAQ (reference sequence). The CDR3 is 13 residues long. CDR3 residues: CASSLISAGELFF. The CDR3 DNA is TGTGCCAGCAGCTTAATCTCTGCCGGGGAGCTGTTTTTT. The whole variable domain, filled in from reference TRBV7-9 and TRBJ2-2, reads DTGVSQNPRHKITKRGQNVTFRCDPISEHNRLYWYRQTLGQGPEFLTYFQNEAQLEKSRLLSDRFSAERPKGSFSTLEIQRTEQGDSAMYLCASSLISAGELFFGEGSRLTVL.

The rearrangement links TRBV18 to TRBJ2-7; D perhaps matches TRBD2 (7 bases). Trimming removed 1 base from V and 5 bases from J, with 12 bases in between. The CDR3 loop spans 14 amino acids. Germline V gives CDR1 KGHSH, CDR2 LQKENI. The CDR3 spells CASSPRSGGDEQYF. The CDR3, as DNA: TGTGCCAGCTCACCACGCTCGGGGGGCGACGAGCAGTACTTC.

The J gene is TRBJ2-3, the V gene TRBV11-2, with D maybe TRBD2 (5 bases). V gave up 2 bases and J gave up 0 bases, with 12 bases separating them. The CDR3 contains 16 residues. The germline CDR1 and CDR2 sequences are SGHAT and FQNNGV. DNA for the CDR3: TGTGCCAGCAGCTTACGGGGAGAGTTAAGCACAGATACGCAGTATTTT. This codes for CASSLRGELSTDTQYF.